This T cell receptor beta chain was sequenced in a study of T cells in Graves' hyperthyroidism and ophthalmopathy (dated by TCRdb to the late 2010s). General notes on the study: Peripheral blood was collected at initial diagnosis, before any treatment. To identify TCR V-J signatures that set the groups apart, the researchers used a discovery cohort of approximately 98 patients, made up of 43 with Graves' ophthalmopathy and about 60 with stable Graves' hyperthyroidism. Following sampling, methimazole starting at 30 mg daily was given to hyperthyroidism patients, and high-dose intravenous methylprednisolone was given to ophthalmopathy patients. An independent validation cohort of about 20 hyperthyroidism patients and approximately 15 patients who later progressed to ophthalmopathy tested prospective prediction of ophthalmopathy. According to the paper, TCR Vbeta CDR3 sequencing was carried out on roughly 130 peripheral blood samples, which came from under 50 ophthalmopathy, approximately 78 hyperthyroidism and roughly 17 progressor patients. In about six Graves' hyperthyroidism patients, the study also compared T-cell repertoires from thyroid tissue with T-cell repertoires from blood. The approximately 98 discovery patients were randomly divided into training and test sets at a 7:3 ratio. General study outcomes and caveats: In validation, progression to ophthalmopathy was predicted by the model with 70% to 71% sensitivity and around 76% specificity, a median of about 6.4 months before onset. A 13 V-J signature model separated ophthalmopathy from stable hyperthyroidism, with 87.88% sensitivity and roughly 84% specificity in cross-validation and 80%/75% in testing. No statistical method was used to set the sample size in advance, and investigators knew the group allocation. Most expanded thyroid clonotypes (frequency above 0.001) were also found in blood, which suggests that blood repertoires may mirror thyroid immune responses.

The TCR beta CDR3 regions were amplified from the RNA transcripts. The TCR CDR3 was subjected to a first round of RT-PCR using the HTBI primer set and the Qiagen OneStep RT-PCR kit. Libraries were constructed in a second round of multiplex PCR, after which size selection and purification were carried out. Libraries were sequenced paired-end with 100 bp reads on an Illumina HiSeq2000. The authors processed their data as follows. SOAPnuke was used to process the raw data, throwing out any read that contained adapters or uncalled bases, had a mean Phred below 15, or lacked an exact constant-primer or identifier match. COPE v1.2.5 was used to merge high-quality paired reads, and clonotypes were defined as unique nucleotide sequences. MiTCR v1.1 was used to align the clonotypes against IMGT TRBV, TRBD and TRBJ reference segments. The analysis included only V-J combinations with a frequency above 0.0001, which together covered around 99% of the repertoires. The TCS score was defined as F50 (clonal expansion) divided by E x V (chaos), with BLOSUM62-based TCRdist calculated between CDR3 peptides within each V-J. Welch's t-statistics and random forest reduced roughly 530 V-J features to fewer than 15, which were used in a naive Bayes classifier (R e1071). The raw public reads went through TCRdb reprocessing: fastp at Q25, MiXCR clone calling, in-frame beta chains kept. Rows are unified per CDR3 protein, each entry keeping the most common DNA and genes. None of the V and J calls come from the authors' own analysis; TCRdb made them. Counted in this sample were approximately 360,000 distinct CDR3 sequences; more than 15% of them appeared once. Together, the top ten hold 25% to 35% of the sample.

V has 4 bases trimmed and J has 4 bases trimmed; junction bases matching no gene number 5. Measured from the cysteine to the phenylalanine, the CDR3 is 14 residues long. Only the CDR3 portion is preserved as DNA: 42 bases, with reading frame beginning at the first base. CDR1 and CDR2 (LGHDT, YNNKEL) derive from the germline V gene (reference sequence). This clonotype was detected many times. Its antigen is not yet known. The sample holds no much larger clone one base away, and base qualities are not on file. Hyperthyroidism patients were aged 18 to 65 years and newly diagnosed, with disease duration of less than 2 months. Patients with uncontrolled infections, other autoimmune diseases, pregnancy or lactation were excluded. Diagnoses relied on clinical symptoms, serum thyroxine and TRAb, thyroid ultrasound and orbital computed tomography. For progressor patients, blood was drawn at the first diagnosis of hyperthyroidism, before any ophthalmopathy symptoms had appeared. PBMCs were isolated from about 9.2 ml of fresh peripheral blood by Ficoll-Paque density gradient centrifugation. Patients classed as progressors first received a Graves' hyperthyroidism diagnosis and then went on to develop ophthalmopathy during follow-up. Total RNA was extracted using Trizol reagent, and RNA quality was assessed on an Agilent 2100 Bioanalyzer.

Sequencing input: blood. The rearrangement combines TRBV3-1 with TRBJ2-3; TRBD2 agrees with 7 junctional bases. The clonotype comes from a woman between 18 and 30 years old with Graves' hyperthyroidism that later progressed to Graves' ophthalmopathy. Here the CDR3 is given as CASSRSTSPDTQYF. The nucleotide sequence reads TGTGCCAGCAGCCGTTCGACTAGCCCAGATACGCAGTATTTT.